This T cell receptor beta chain emerged from a study of molecular identifiers for immune sequencing clone quantification. TCRdb analysed the PCR reads with MiXCR anew, one entry per CDR3 protein. This table holds about 100,000 distinct CDR3 sequences, 36% found once. Germline CDR1 MNHEY, CDR2 SVGAGI. This CDR3 comprises 13 residues. V was clipped by 8 bases and J by 7 bases; unmatched bases: 8. The V call is TRBV6-5, the J call TRBJ1-5; 7 positions match TRBD1. This clonotype was obtained from a human donor in good health. Some libraries in this study had Jurkat cell RNA spiked in. Sequences were obtained from naive CD8+ T cells from blood, with Jurkat cell RNA spiked in. The subset here: FACS-sorted CD8+CD4-CCR7+CD45RA+ naive T cells. The CDR3 sequence is CASATGASQPQHF. Here the CDR3 DNA reads TGTGCCAGCGCAACAGGGGCCTCCCAGCCCCAGCATTTT.